Each of the 8 T cell receptor beta chains below was sequenced from the same sample in a study of T-cell memory formation after mild COVID-19. TCRdb processed the 5' RACE reads anew with MiXCR; each CDR3 protein has one entry. The sample carries under 450,000 distinct CDR3 sequences, less than 25% recorded once. Sequencing used PBMCs or a T cell subset sorted from them (not recorded which). The receptors shown here come from an adult woman who had mild COVID-19 (a few samples of this study predate the infection). Cell type and time point are not known.

The chain uses TRBV11-3 and TRBJ2-7; 8 bases match TRBD2. The V gene's germline CDR1 is SGHNT and CDR2 YENEEA. This CDR3 has 15 amino acids. V lost 5 bases, J lost 9 bases, and 15 bases stayed unmatched. CDR3 bases: TGTGCCAGCAGCCCACCGGGACTAGGGGCCGGTGTGCAGTACTTC. As protein: CASSPPGLGAGVQYF.

V gene TRBV4-3 combines with J gene TRBJ2-7, with D maybe TRBD1 (6 bases). The length of the CDR3 is 15 residues. Germline assignment: CDR1 LGHNA and CDR2 YSLEER. Deletions cut 4 bases from V and 4 bases from J, with 17 bases between. The CDR3 spells CASSPRRTASYEQYF. CDR3 coding DNA: TGCGCCAGCAGCCCGCGTAGGACAGCGTCGTACGAGCAGTACTTC.

The V gene is TRBV24-1, the J gene TRBJ2-1, with D possibly TRBD2 on 7 matching bases. V lost 4 bases to trimming and J lost 1 base, with 13 bases between them. The CDR3 consists of 16 residues. CDR1 is KGHDR and CDR2 is SFDVKD in the germline V gene. The CDR3 reads CATSDRGAKSYNEQFF. The CDR3, as DNA: TGTGCCACCAGTGACCGGGGGGCGAAGTCCTACAATGAGCAGTTCTTC.

The gene calls are TRBV6-2 or TRBV6-3 and TRBJ1-1; tentatively, D is TRBD1 (5 bases). V lost 7 bases and J lost 6, with 21 bases in between. Germline V lookup: CDR1 MNHEY, CDR2 SVGEGT. This CDR3 spans 15 amino acids. The CDR3 spells CASTHSGKGYAEAFF. In nucleotides, the CDR3 is TGTGCCAGCACCCATTCTGGGAAGGGGTACGCTGAAGCTTTCTTT.

The chain carries TRBV4-3 and TRBJ2-3, with D possibly called TRBD1 or TRBD2 (6 bases each). Germline V gene lookup returns CDR1 LGHNA and CDR2 YSLEER. Trimming removed 0 bases from V and 2 bases from J, with 9 bases in between. There are 15 residues in the CDR3. This CDR3 is CASSQDRGHTDTQYF. The CDR3 DNA reads as TGCGCCAGCAGCCAAGATCGGGGGCACACAGATACGCAGTATTTT.

V gene TRBV5-1 combines with J gene TRBJ2-2; D gene ambiguous. The V gene's germline CDR1 is SGHRS and CDR2 YFSETQ. V was shortened by 0 bases and J by 4 bases, with 13 bases between the two germline ends. This CDR3 is built from 16 residues. As DNA, the CDR3 is TGCGCCAGCAGCTTGGCCTCGATGGGTAGCACCGGGGAGCTGTTTTTT. It encodes CASSLASMGSTGELFF.

This clonotype was seen more than once but under ten times. The rearrangement links TRBV4-1 to TRBJ2-2, with 8 bases aligning to TRBD2. This CDR3 has 15 amino acids. CDR1 MGHRA and CDR2 YSYEKL come from the germline V gene. V lost 5 bases, J lost 3 bases, and 5 bases stayed unmatched. CDR3 protein: CASSTGGADTGELFF. The CDR3, as DNA: TGCGCCAGCAGCACCGGGGGGGCGGACACCGGGGAGCTGTTTTTT.

This clonotype was recorded many times. The chain couples TRBV12-3 or TRBV12-4 to TRBJ2-1; TRBD2 agrees at 12 bases. CDR3 length: 14 amino acids. V lost 5 bases to trimming and J lost 9 bases; unmatched junction nucleotides: 5. The CDR3 reads CASSRLAGVGEQFF. As DNA, the CDR3 is TGTGCCAGCAGTAGACTAGCGGGAGTTGGTGAGCAGTTCTTC.